One sample yielded the 19 T cell receptor beta chains listed below, sequenced in a study of T-cell memory formation after mild COVID-19. MiXCR was run by TCRdb on the 5' RACE reads, yielding one entry per CDR3 protein. In the table there are over 150,000 distinct CDR3 sequences, roughly 23% of which are singletons. What was sequenced was PBMCs or a T cell subset sorted from them (not recorded which). The origin of the receptors is an adult woman who had mild COVID-19 (a few samples of this study predate the infection). Cell type and time point are not known.

This clonotype was seen repeatedly, ten times or more. The chain joins TRBV29-1 to TRBJ2-1, with 13 nucleotides matching TRBD2. Germline trimming cut 1 base from V and 4 bases from J; bases unmatched to any gene: 1. CDR3 size: 15 residues. CDR1 and CDR2 (germline): SQVTM, ANQGSEA. The CDR3 reads CSVEGLAGGYNEQFF. The CDR3 nucleotides are TGCAGCGTTGAAGGACTAGCGGGAGGATACAATGAGCAGTTCTTC.

V and J are TRBV7-9 and TRBJ2-7; D is possibly TRBD1 or TRBD2 (6 bases each). Per the germline V gene, CDR1 is SEHNR and CDR2 is FQNEAQ (reference sequence). V dropped 6 bases and J dropped 4 bases, with 19 bases sitting between them. This CDR3 is 15 amino acids long. CDR3: CASSGGTSLEYEQYF. CDR3 DNA sequence: TGTGCCAGCAGTGGAGGGACATCTCTCGAATACGAGCAGTACTTC.

J is TRBJ2-7 and V is TRBV2; D remains unclear. CDR3 length: 13 residues. V lost 5 bases to trimming and J lost 3 bases, with 11 bases between them. CDR1 and CDR2 from the germline V gene are SNHLY and FYNNEI. Here the CDR3 DNA reads TGTGCCAGCAGTTTTACAACAAGCTACGAGCAGTACTTC. Protein product: CASSFTTSYEQYF.

V usage is TRBV9 and J usage is TRBJ2-2; 7 bases map to TRBD2. Germline V gene data show CDR1 as SGDLS and CDR2 as YYNGEE. The V and J ends lost 2 bases and 7 bases, in that order; junction bases with no gene match: 8. CDR3 length: 15 residues. CDR3 loop: CASSVTGGKDGELFF. DNA for the CDR3: TGTGCCAGCAGCGTGACCGGGGGGAAAGACGGGGAGCTGTTTTTT.

Many counts were recorded for this clonotype. This chain joins TRBV4-2 and TRBJ1-1, with no clear D. CDR1 and CDR2 from the germline V gene are LGHNA and YNFKEQ. V gave up 0 bases and J gave up 6 bases, with 11 bases separating them. This CDR3 is 14 amino acids long. The CDR3 bases are TGTGCCAGCAGCCAAGATAGATCCGGACCTGAAGCTTTCTTT. Protein sequence: CASSQDRSGPEAFF.

This clonotype turned up a few times. The CDR3 sequence is CASRQGRNQPQHF. CDR3 bases: TGTGCCAGCAGACAGGGGAGGAATCAGCCCCAGCATTTT. This chain links TRBV6-5 with TRBJ1-5; TRBD1 matches 7 bases. J lost 4 bases, V lost 6 bases, and 3 bases had no gene match. This CDR3 has 13 residues. CDR1 is MNHEY and CDR2 is SVGAGI in the germline V gene.

This clonotype came up a few times. The chain joins TRBV5-1 to TRBJ1-1; TRBD1 aligns across 8 bases. Germline V gene data show CDR1 as SGHRS and CDR2 as YFSETQ. Unmatched junction bases numbered 5, after V lost 4 bases and J lost 3 bases. This CDR3 comprises 14 residues. This chain's CDR3 is CASSADRVYTEAFF. For the CDR3, the DNA is TGCGCCAGCAGCGCGGACAGGGTGTACACTGAAGCTTTCTTT.

The genes are TRBV27 and TRBJ1-1; D possibly corresponds to TRBD1 (5 bases). This CDR3 region has 14 residues. The germline V gene has CDR1 MNHEY and CDR2 SMNVEV (reference sequence). Deletions cut 6 bases from V and 0 bases from J, with 11 bases between. The CDR3 region is CASRMTVMNTEAFF. In DNA form, the CDR3 reads TGTGCCAGCAGGATGACAGTCATGAACACTGAAGCTTTCTTT.

This clonotype has ten or more counts. The chain carries TRBV6-1 and TRBJ2-7, with 7 bases identical to TRBD2. The CDR3 covers 15 residues. Germline-derived CDR1 and CDR2 are MNHNS and SASEGT. V gave up 3 bases and J gave up 0 bases; unmatched junction bases: 5. CDR3 DNA sequence: TGTGCCAGCAGTGAGGCTAGCGGTAGCTCCTACGAGCAGTACTTC. Translation gives CASSEASGSSYEQYF.

The gene calls are TRBV15 and TRBJ2-1; 8 bases match TRBD2. The V segment lost 0 bases and the J segment 12 bases; nucleotides outside the gene matches: 16. In germline, CDR1 is LNHNV, CDR2 YYDKDF (reference sequence). This CDR3 is 17 amino acids long. CDR3 loop: CATSRDWGPGLGIGQFF. The CDR3 DNA reads as TGTGCCACCAGCAGAGATTGGGGACCGGGACTAGGCATCGGGCAGTTCTTC.

This clonotype was seen a handful of times. CDR3 sequence reads: CASGAPGADTQYF. The DNA for the CDR3 is TGTGCCAGCGGGGCCCCCGGGGCAGATACGCAGTATTTT. The V and J genes are TRBV2 and TRBJ2-3; the D gene could be TRBD1 or TRBD2 (5 bases each). V lost 8 bases, J lost 4 bases, and 13 bases lay in between. Germline loops: CDR1 SNHLY, CDR2 FYNNEI. The CDR3 has 13 amino acids.

This clonotype has a handful of counts. The genes are TRBV24-1 and TRBJ2-5; TRBD1 agrees at 8 bases. Looked up from germline, CDR1 is KGHDR and CDR2 is SFDVKD. With 2 bases clipped from V and 1 base from J, the junction kept 2 bases outside the gene matches. This CDR3 has 15 amino acids. The CDR3 reads CATSDYGQGQETQYF. DNA for the CDR3: TGTGCCACCAGTGATTACGGACAGGGCCAAGAGACCCAGTACTTC.

The table lists this clonotype with a few counts. The chain uses TRBV29-1 and TRBJ1-1; D remains ambiguous. The germline V gene encodes CDR1 SQVTM and CDR2 ANQGSEA. Trimming cost V 4 bases and J 6 bases, with 12 bases left between them. This CDR3 has 12 amino acids. The CDR3 is CSVGGSLAEAFF. CDR3 sequence (DNA): TGCAGCGTTGGCGGCTCCCTTGCTGAAGCTTTCTTT.

This clonotype has just a few counts. The chain employs TRBV11-2 and TRBJ2-1; no reliable D call. The V and J ends lost 5 bases and 8 bases respectively, with 10 bases between them. This CDR3 spans 12 amino acids. The germline V gene encodes CDR1 SGHAT and CDR2 FQNNGV. The CDR3 DNA is TGTGCCAGCAGCCCCCCGTCCGATGAGCAGTTCTTC. Residues: CASSPPSDEQFF. The whole variable domain, remainder taken from reference TRBV11-2 and TRBJ2-1, is EAGVAQSPRYKIIEKRQSVAFWCNPISGHATLYWYQQILGQGPKLLIQFQNNGVVDDSQLPKDRFSAERLKGVDSTLKIQPAKLEDSAVYLCASSPPSDEQFFGPGTRLTVL.

Only a few counts were recorded for this clonotype. This chain connects TRBV3-1 to TRBJ2-1; 16 nucleotides match TRBD2. This CDR3 region has 17 residues. The trim removed 4 bases at V and 7 bases at J, leaving 7 bases unmatched. Germline CDR1 reads LGHDT; CDR2 reads YNNKEL (reference sequence). The CDR3 coding sequence is TGTGCCAGCAGCCGAGGGACTAGCGGGGGGGCCGAGAATGAGCAGTTCTTC. Its protein is CASSRGTSGGAENEQFF.

This clonotype has only one observation. The chain has TRBV2 and TRBJ2-1, with 7 bases lining up with TRBD2. From germline, CDR1 is SNHLY and CDR2 FYNNEI. V dropped 1 base and J dropped 1; count of bases not matched to a gene: 4. CDR3 size: 16 residues. The CDR3 DNA follows: TGTGCCAGCAGTGAAGTTGCGGGAGTGTCCTACAATGAGCAGTTCTTC. Translated: CASSEVAGVSYNEQFF. Supplemented by reference TRBV2 and TRBJ2-1, the full variable domain reads EPEVTQTPSHQVTQMGQEVILRCVPISNHLYFYWYRQILGQKVEFLVSFYNNEISEKSEIFDDQFSVERPDGSNFTLKIRSTKLEDSAMYFCASSEVAGVSYNEQFFGPGTRLTVL.

This chain links TRBV7-6 with TRBJ1-3; D not resolved. Trimming pared 2 bases from V and 6 bases from J, leaving 14 bases between. The CDR3 covers 15 residues. CDR1 is SGHVS and CDR2 is FNYEAQ in the germline V gene. The CDR3 DNA follows: TGTGCCAGCAGCTTATCATGGTCTGGAGAAAACACCATATATTTT. Encoded protein: CASSLSWSGENTIYF. Together with reference TRBV7-6 and TRBJ1-3, the CDR3 gives the full variable domain: GAGVSQSPRYKVTKRGQDVALRCDPISGHVSLYWYRQALGQGPEFLTYFNYEAQQDKSGLPNDRFSAERPEGSISTLTIQRTEQRDSAMYRCASSLSWSGENTIYFGEGSWLTVV.

This clonotype has a handful of counts. The chain has TRBV12-3 or TRBV12-4 and TRBJ2-1; no clear D. V lost 3 bases to trimming and J lost 0 bases, with 21 bases between them. This CDR3 spans 19 amino acids. For the CDR3, the DNA is TGTGCCAGCAGTTTCCCCCGCACAGACCTAATTAGCTCCTACAATGAGCAGTTCTTC. It translates to CASSFPRTDLISSYNEQFF.

V gene TRBV12-3 or TRBV12-4 combines with J gene TRBJ1-2, with D perhaps matching TRBD1 (5 bases). V shed 3 bases and J shed 4 bases, with 12 bases lying between them. The CDR3 contains 14 residues. CDR3 sequence reads: CASSLPGSTYGYTF. CDR3 bases: TGTGCCAGCAGTTTGCCAGGGAGTACCTATGGCTACACCTTC.